This is a list of T cell receptor beta chains from one sample in a study of identical twins. TCRdb redid the calling of the 5' RACE reads with MiXCR, one entry per CDR3 protein. This sample carries about 220,000 distinct CDR3 sequences, approximately 8% of them seen once, and the ten largest clones take roughly 5.4%. A further study also used this sample, focusing on yellow fever vaccine responses in identical twins.

The specimen was CD8+ T cells sorted from blood. The receptor source for this set is a woman aged 18-29 years in good health. CDR3s include the opening cysteine and the closing phenylalanine or tryptophan. A D gene is named only where the DNA matches it firmly. Size is stated for part of the rows, as once, few or many counts, or as a class when the clone is expanded.

. TRBJ2-1 TRBD2 TRBV7-9 CASSSTSGRESAEQFF TGTGCCAGCAGCTCCACTAGCGGCCGGGAATCGGCTGAGCAGTTCTTC
. TRBJ1-2 TRBD1 TRBV10-3 CAISDPQGGTSVTF TGTGCCATCAGTGACCCCCAGGGGGGGACTTCGGTCACCTTC
few TRBJ2-3 . TRBV7-6 CASSPLGFGTLFLSGDTQYF TGTGCCAGCAGCCCCCTTGGGTTTGGGACCCTCTTTCTATCTGGAGATACGCAGTATTTT
few TRBJ2-3 . TRBV29-1 CSVAIASTDTQYF TGCAGCGTTGCAATCGCGAGCACAGATACGCAGTATTTT
. TRBJ2-3 TRBD2 TRBV11-2 CASSRQAGGPGDTQYF TGTGCCAGCAGCCGACAAGCGGGGGGGCCGGGAGATACGCAGTATTTT
few TRBJ2-3 TRBD1 TRBV3-1 CASSQERDRGPTDTQYF TGTGCCAGCAGCCAAGAGAGGGACAGGGGACCCACAGATACGCAGTATTTT
many TRBJ1-4 TRBD1 TRBV2 CASSVLPGQPNEKLFF TGTGCCAGCAGTGTTCTACCGGGACAGCCTAATGAAAAACTGTTTTTT
few TRBJ2-6 TRBD1 TRBV5-1 CASSNRDRGVSGANVLTF TGCGCCAGCAGCAACCGGGACAGGGGGGTTTCTGGGGCCAACGTCCTGACTTTC
few TRBJ2-5 . TRBV4-2 CASSQVVFRGAGVTQYF TGTGCCAGCAGCCAAGTCGTTTTTAGGGGGGCGGGGGTGACCCAGTACTTC
once TRBJ2-5 . TRBV7-9 CASSLPRKTQYF TGTGCCAGCAGCTTACCGAGAAAGACCCAGTACTTC
few TRBJ2-4 TRBD1 TRBV4-2 CASSQEAGRGHRNIQYF TGTGCCAGCAGCCAAGAAGCGGGCAGGGGGCATAGAAACATTCAGTACTTC
many TRBJ2-3 . TRBV5-1 CASRADSTDTQYF TGCGCCAGCAGGGCGGACAGCACAGATACGCAGTATTTT
. TRBJ2-2 . TRBV7-2 CASSLVAAGTGELFF TGTGCCAGCAGCTTAGTAGCGGCGGGCACCGGGGAGCTGTTTTTT
. TRBJ2-1 . TRBV20-1 CSARKWDPSYNEQFF TGCAGTGCTAGAAAATGGGACCCTTCCTACAATGAGCAGTTCTTC
many TRBJ2-2 TRBD1 TRBV10-3 CAISESPGGSTGELFF TGTGCCATCAGTGAGTCACCAGGGGGAAGCACCGGGGAGCTGTTTTTT
few TRBJ1-2 . TRBV4-1 CASSPRGIGTANYGYTF TGCGCCAGCAGCCCCCGGGGGATAGGGACGGCTAACTATGGCTACACCTTC
few TRBJ2-3 . TRBV4-2 CASSQVGPTVRSVGDTQYF TGTGCCAGCAGCCAGGTGGGCCCCACAGTCCGGTCAGTTGGAGATACGCAGTATTTT
. TRBJ2-1 TRBD2 TRBV5-6 CASSLSRTSTIWIYNEQFF TGTGCCAGCAGCTTGTCGAGGACTAGTACGATTTGGATTTACAATGAGCAGTTCTTC
. TRBJ1-6 . TRBV7-9 CAGRTAYNSPLHF TGTGCCGGACGGACAGCTTATAATTCACCCCTCCACTTT
few TRBJ2-1 TRBD2 TRBV18 CASSPESITGLAEYNEQFF TGTGCCAGCTCACCTGAAAGTATAACGGGACTAGCAGAATACAATGAGCAGTTCTTC
many TRBJ2-1 TRBD2 TRBV11-1 CASSLVGSAGGLQDEQFF TGTGCCAGCAGCTTAGTGGGGTCGGCGGGGGGGCTTCAGGATGAGCAGTTCTTC
. TRBJ2-1 TRBD1 TRBV7-2 CASSFGTEFYNEQFF TGTGCCAGCAGCTTTGGGACAGAGTTCTACAATGAGCAGTTCTTC
many TRBJ1-5 . TRBV6-1 CASSEWGQPQHF TGTGCCAGCAGTGAATGGGGTCAGCCCCAGCATTTT
many TRBJ1-5 . TRBV3-2 CASRQSGNLDSNQPQHF TGTGCCAGCAGACAGAGTGGAAACTTAGATAGCAATCAGCCCCAGCATTTT
. TRBJ2-3 . TRBV24-1 CATSPGVRDTQYF TGTGCCACCTCCCCCGGGGTCAGGGATACGCAGTATTTT
many TRBJ2-1 . TRBV7-9 CASSSGGLNNEQFF TGTGCCAGCAGCTCAGGGGGGCTAAACAATGAGCAGTTCTTC
. TRBJ1-2 TRBD1 TRBV27 CASKSGGANYGYTF TGTGCCAGCAAATCAGGGGGCGCAAACTATGGCTACACCTTC
few TRBJ2-7 . TRBV9 CASSLGGWGALSYEQYF TGTGCCAGCAGCCTCGGGGGTTGGGGTGCCCTCTCCTACGAGCAGTACTTC
few TRBJ1-6 TRBD1 TRBV4-1 CASTPRQGANSPLHF TGCGCCAGCACACCACGACAGGGGGCAAATTCACCCCTCCACTTT
few TRBJ2-3 . TRBV25-1 CASSDRDTNTDTQYF TGTGCCAGCAGTGACCGGGACACTAACACAGATACGCAGTATTTT
few TRBJ2-3 . TRBV12-3/TRBV12-4 CASSFRVGGTDTQYF TGTGCCAGCAGTTTCAGGGTCGGTGGCACAGATACGCAGTATTTT
. TRBJ1-4 . TRBV15 CATSREAPPGEKLFF TGTGCCACCAGCAGAGAGGCTCCACCGGGTGAAAAACTGTTTTTT
few TRBJ2-2 TRBD2 TRBV20-1 CSAKHSGRETGELFF TGCAGTGCTAAGCATAGCGGGAGGGAGACCGGGGAGCTGTTTTTT
. TRBJ2-5 . TRBV7-9 CASSSPIPGGMETQYF TGTGCCAGCAGCTCCCCGATTCCCGGTGGTATGGAGACCCAGTACTTC
few TRBJ2-3 . TRBV28 CASSGEVTSTDTQYF TGTGCCAGCAGCGGGGAGGTCACTAGCACAGATACGCAGTATTTT
few TRBJ2-3 TRBD2 TRBV12-3/TRBV12-4 CASSSSSGSSNTQYF TGTGCCAGCAGTTCGTCTAGCGGGAGTTCAAATACGCAGTATTTT
few TRBJ2-5 . TRBV28 CASGGAAGTQYF TGTGCCAGCGGGGGGGCCGCAGGGACCCAGTACTTC
few TRBJ2-3 TRBD2 TRBV9 CASSVGGRADTQYF TGTGCCAGCAGCGTAGGCGGGAGAGCAGATACGCAGTATTTT
many TRBJ1-5 TRBD1 TRBV12-3/TRBV12-4 CASSLRGRNSNQPQHF TGTGCCAGCAGTTTAAGGGGGCGGAATAGCAATCAGCCCCAGCATTTT
. TRBJ2-1 . TRBV11-1 CASSAEWNEQFF TGTGCCAGCAGCGCCGAATGGAATGAGCAGTTCTTC
many TRBJ2-5 . TRBV10-2 CASSVRGQETQYF TGCGCCAGCAGTGTCAGGGGCCAAGAGACCCAGTACTTC
. TRBJ2-5 . TRBV2 CASSEWSVETQYF TGTGCCAGCAGTGAATGGAGTGTGGAGACCCAGTACTTC
few TRBJ2-1 . TRBV4-1 CASSLRGGYNEQFF TGCGCCAGCAGCCTCAGGGGCGGGTACAATGAGCAGTTCTTC
. TRBJ1-5 . TRBV12-5 CASGFAGDSNQPQHF TGTGCTAGTGGTTTTGCGGGGGATAGCAATCAGCCCCAGCATTTT
. TRBJ2-1 . TRBV20-1 CSAKNSTSSYNEQFF TGCAGTGCTAAAAACTCCACTAGCTCCTACAATGAGCAGTTCTTC
few TRBJ1-6 . TRBV5-5 CASSTGTVNNSPLHF TGTGCCAGCAGTACCGGGACGGTTAATAATTCACCCCTCCACTTT
many TRBJ2-5 TRBD2 TRBV29-1 CSVDGPSGSIETQYF TGCAGCGTTGACGGTCCTAGCGGGAGCATCGAGACCCAGTACTTC
many TRBJ2-1 TRBD1 TRBV5-1 CASSLEGAYEQFF TGCGCCAGCAGCTTGGAGGGGGCCTATGAGCAGTTCTTC
many TRBJ2-1 TRBD1 TRBV29-1 CSVEGTAVNYNEQFF TGCAGCGTTGAGGGGACAGCAGTTAATTACAATGAGCAGTTCTTC
few TRBJ2-3 . TRBV4-2 CASSQDRASQGGDTQYF TGTGCCAGCAGCCAAGATCGGGCCTCCCAGGGTGGGGATACGCAGTATTTT
many TRBJ2-3 . TRBV5-1 CASSPVPTDTQYF TGCGCCAGCAGCCCTGTTCCCACAGATACGCAGTATTTT
few TRBJ2-3 TRBD2 TRBV11-1 CASSLPASGTTDTQYF TGTGCCAGCAGCTTACCGGCTAGCGGAACCACAGATACGCAGTATTTT
many TRBJ1-1 . TRBV10-2 CASTTGTGNTEAFF TGCGCCAGCACTACCGGAACGGGGAACACTGAAGCTTTCTTT
many TRBJ1-1 . TRBV4-2 CASSRPVGYTEAFF TGTGCCAGCAGCCGCCCCGTCGGGTACACTGAAGCTTTCTTT
many TRBJ2-1 . TRBV20-1 CSARDSGTRWDNEQFF TGCAGTGCTAGAGATTCTGGGACCCGCTGGGACAATGAGCAGTTCTTC
few TRBJ1-2 . TRBV7-6 CASTPLQRTNYGYTF TGTGCCAGCACCCCCCTCCAGCGGACTAACTATGGCTACACCTTC
many TRBJ2-4 . TRBV13 CASSLGSAEAKNIQYF TGTGCCAGCAGCTTAGGGTCCGCCGAGGCCAAAAACATTCAGTACTTC
. TRBJ1-2 . TRBV6-5 CASSYSSGGDEYYGYTF TGTGCCAGCAGTTACTCGAGCGGCGGCGACGAATACTATGGCTACACCTTC
. TRBJ1-2 . TRBV5-1 CASSPDSPNYGYTF TGCGCCAGCAGCCCGGACTCCCCTAACTATGGCTACACCTTC